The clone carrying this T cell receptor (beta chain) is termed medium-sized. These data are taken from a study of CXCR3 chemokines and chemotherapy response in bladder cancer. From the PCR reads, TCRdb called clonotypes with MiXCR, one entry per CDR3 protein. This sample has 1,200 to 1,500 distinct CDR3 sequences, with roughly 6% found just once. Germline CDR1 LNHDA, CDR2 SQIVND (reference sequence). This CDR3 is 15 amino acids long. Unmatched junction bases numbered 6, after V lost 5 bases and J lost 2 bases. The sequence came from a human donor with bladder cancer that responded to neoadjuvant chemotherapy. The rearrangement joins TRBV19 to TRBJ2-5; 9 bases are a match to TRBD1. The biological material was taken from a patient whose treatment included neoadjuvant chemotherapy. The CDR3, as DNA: TGTGCCAGTAGTCTTCTAGGGACAGGGCAAGAGACCCAGTACTTC. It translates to CASSLLGTGQETQYF.